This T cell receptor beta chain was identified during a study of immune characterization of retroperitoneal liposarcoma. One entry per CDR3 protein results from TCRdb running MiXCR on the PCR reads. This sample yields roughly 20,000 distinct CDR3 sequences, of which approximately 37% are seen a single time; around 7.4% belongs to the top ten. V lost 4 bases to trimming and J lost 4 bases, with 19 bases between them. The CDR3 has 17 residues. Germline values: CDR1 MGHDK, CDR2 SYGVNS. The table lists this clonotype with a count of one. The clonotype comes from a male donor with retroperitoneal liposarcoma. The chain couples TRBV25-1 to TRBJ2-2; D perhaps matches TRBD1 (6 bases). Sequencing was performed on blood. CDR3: CASSVSPDSLFTGELFF. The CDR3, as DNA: TGTGCCAGCAGTGTCTCCCCGGACAGCCTATTCACCGGGGAGCTGTTTTTT.